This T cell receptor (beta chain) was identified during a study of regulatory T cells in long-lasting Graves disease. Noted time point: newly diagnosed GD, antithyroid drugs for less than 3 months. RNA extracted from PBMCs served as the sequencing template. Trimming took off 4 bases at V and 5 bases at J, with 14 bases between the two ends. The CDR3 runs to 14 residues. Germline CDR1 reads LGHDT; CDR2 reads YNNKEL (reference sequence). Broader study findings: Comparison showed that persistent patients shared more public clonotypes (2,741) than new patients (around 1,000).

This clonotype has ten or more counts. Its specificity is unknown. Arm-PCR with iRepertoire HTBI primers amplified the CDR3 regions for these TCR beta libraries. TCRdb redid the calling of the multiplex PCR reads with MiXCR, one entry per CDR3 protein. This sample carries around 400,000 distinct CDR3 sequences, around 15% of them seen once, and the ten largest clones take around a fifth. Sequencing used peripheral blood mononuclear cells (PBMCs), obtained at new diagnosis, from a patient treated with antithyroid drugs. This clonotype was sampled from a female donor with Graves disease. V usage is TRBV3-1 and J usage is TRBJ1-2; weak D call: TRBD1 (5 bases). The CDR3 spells CASSRSGDSYGYTF. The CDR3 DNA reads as TGTGCCAGCAGCCGCTCGGGGGATTCGTATGGCTACACCTTC.